Included here is one TCR beta chain sequence, with context. As originally analysed: Using reference gene primer amplification, nucleated cell counts were estimated. Sequencing used immunoSEQ multiplex PCR; TCRdb keeps in-frame clones, though not all of them. V, J and clone size were drawn from that table, and D and trimming were deduced from the DNA. The sample shows under 200,000 clones, about 86% of them seen only once. V was clipped by 2 bases and J by 0 bases; unmatched bases: 1. This CDR3 comprises 14 residues. Germline CDR1 reads MNHEY; CDR2 reads SVGAGI. The data were obtained in a study of blood T cell repertoires in COVID-19. The overall study: PBMCs, B-cell-depleted T cells, or T cells were the source of the cDNA or gDNA that made up the material.

The chain links TRBV6-5 to TRBJ2-7; TRBD1 aligns across 7 bases. The sample comprised peripheral blood. The TCR was taken from a woman between 65 and 79 years old who had recovered from COVID-19. CDR3 residues: CASSYRDSSYEQYF. In DNA form, the CDR3 reads TGTGCCAGCAGTTACCGGGACAGCTCCTACGAGCAGTACTTC.